This T cell receptor beta chain emerged from a study of cytomegalovirus exposure and HLA in healthy donors. Primers: 60 Vbeta forward and 13 Jbeta reverse. TCRdb's copy holds only in-frame clones and misses some; the assay was immunoSEQ multiplex PCR. The sample has 150,000 to 200,000 clones, less than 80% seen once. The study, taken as a whole, reports: Presence/absence comparisons presumed near-even sequencing depth among donors. Around 160 TCR beta chains were listed as cytomegalovirus-associated.

Comments on this clone: Its antigen remains unidentified.

Germline loops: CDR1 SGHNT, CDR2 YYREEE (reference sequence). The CDR3 is 15 residues long. V was pared by 0 bases and J by 5 bases, with 12 bases between. The receptor was derived from a man aged 35-49 years in good health and CMV-seronegative. Sequenced input: PBMCs. This sequence joins TRBV5-4 and TRBJ1-5; D gene ambiguous. CDR3 amino acids: CASSLGGRTDQPQHF. The CDR3 bases are TGTGCCAGCAGCTTGGGTGGGCGTACCGATCAGCCCCAGCATTTT.